The 3 T cell receptor beta chains in this list originate from one sample, sequenced in a study of T cells in Graves' hyperthyroidism and ophthalmopathy. The investigators amplified TCR beta CDR3 regions from RNA transcripts. A first-round RT-PCR of the TCR CDR3 used the HTBI primer set. TCRdb re-called the multiplex PCR reads with MiXCR, one entry per CDR3 protein. The sample lists under 650,000 distinct CDR3 sequences, 15% to 20% occurring once. The sample consisted of blood. Receptors originate from a woman aged 25 to 39 with Graves' hyperthyroidism.

The CDR3 region is CASRLNTEAFF. In DNA form, the CDR3 reads TGTGCCAGCAGACTGAACACTGAAGCTTTCTTT. The genes are TRBV5-5 and TRBJ1-1; D remains ambiguous. V was shortened by 5 bases and J by 0 bases, with 2 bases between the two germline ends. This CDR3 has 11 residues. The V gene's germline CDR1 is SGHKS and CDR2 YYEKEE (reference sequence).

The rearrangement joins TRBV6-2 or TRBV6-3 to TRBJ2-3, with 10 bases that match TRBD1. This CDR3 has 17 residues. The germline V gene encodes CDR1 MNHEY and CDR2 SVGEGT. The ends lost 2 bases at V and 1 base at J; junction bases unmatched: 6. As DNA, the CDR3 is TGTGCCAGCAGTTACACCCCGGGACAGGGGCGCACAGATACGCAGTATTTT. It specifies CASSYTPGQGRTDTQYF.

This clonotype was counted ten times or more. The chain links TRBV7-6 to TRBJ2-1; no clear D. Per the germline V gene, CDR1 is SGHVS and CDR2 is FNYEAQ. CDR3 length: 12 amino acids. V was clipped by 4 bases and J by 10 bases, with 11 bases between them. The CDR3 DNA sequence: TGTGCCAGCAGCTACCCAGGTTGGGAGCAGTTCTTC. It codes for CASSYPGWEQFF.